Listed below are T cell receptor beta chains from one sample, sequenced in a study of blood T cell repertoires in COVID-19. Measured with immunoSEQ multiplex PCR; TCRdb has only the in-frame clones, and not every one. The repertoire holds approximately 100,000 clones, approximately 88% seen once, with approximately 5% in the top ten. Material: peripheral blood. These receptors originate from a human donor in a cohort sampled during active COVID-19. CDR3s include the opening cysteine and the closing phenylalanine or tryptophan. A D gene is named only where the DNA matches it firmly. For some rows the clone size is stated as once, few or many, or as a class when expanded; others skip it.

TRBJ2-3	NA	TRBV7-3	TRBD1	TGTGCCAGCAGCCCTGACAGGGGAGGTACGCAGTATTTT	CASSPDRGGTQYF
TRBJ2-3	NA	TRBV19	TRBD2	TGTGCCAGTAGTAGCGGGAGGGCCACAGATACGCAGTATTTT	CASSSGRATDTQYF
TRBJ1-3	once	TRBV2	TRBD1	TGTGCCATTCCCCGGGGACAGGGGATCTCTGGAAACACCATATATTTT	CAIPRGQGISGNTIYF
TRBJ2-3	NA	TRBV4-3	NA	TGCGCCAGCAGCATAGCGGAGACTAGCACAGATACGCAGTATTTT	CASSIAETSTDTQYF
TRBJ2-1	NA	TRBV9	TRBD2	TGTGCCAGCAGCGGAAGCCTACGGACTAGCGGGGGCACTTACAATGAGCAGTTCTTC	CASSGSLRTSGGTYNEQFF
TRBJ2-1	NA	TRBV9	NA	TGTGCCAGCAGCCCCGGGGGTACAGGCCGCCCCTACAATGAGCAGTTCTTC	CASSPGGTGRPYNEQFF
TRBJ1-3	few	TRBV18	NA	TGTGCCAGCTCAACAACTAACTCTGGAAACACCATATATTTT	CASSTTNSGNTIYF
TRBJ2-1	NA	TRBV5-6	TRBD2	TGTGCCAGCAGCTTCAGGACTAGCGGGAGGGCCTGGTACAATGAGCAGTTCTTC	CASSFRTSGRAWYNEQFF
TRBJ2-2	once	TRBV5-1	NA	TGCGCCAGCAGCTTGGCAGGGTCGATCGGGGAGCTGTTTTTT	CASSLAGSIGELFF
TRBJ2-3	NA	TRBV5-5	NA	TGTGCCAGCAGCCCTCCGACAGATACGCAGTATTTT	CASSPPTDTQYF
TRBJ2-1	many	TRBV19	TRBD2	TGTGCCAGTAGTATGATACTGACTAGCGGGGGAATGAGGCAGTTCTTC	CASSMILTSGGMRQFF